The 9 T cell receptor beta chains below all came from one sample that was sequenced in a study of T-cell memory formation after mild COVID-19. TCRdb reprocessed the 5' RACE reads via MiXCR and lists one record per CDR3 protein. The sample shows some 69,000 distinct CDR3 sequences, 16% of them seen only once. Sequences were obtained from PBMCs or a T cell subset sorted from them (not recorded which). All receptors come from an adult woman who had mild COVID-19 (a few samples of this study predate the infection). Cell type and time point are not known.

The gene calls are TRBV6-5 and TRBJ1-2, with D possibly being TRBD1 (5 bases). CDR3 length equals 14 residues. V was pared by 0 bases and J by 4 bases, with 9 bases between. In germline, CDR1 is MNHEY, CDR2 SVGAGI. The CDR3 here is CASSYSGATYGYTF. CDR3 nucleotides: TGTGCCAGCAGTTACTCAGGGGCTACCTATGGCTACACCTTC.

This clonotype was recorded a few times. The genes are TRBV7-6 and TRBJ1-1, with D perhaps matching TRBD1 (5 bases). In germline, CDR1 is SGHVS, CDR2 FNYEAQ. CDR3 length equals 12 residues. V was pared by 5 bases and J by 11 bases, with 15 bases between. CDR3 loop: CASSTPRDGAFF. CDR3 coding DNA: TGTGCCAGCAGCACGCCCAGGGATGGCGCTTTCTTT.

This chain joins TRBV7-8 and TRBJ1-3, with D perhaps matching TRBD1 (5 bases). Deletions cut 4 bases from V and 4 bases from J, with 8 bases between. The CDR3 spans 13 residues. Looked up from germline, CDR1 is SGHVS and CDR2 is FQNEAQ. The CDR3 sequence is CASSSGAGNTIYF. The CDR3 DNA is TGTGCCAGCAGCTCCGGGGCAGGAAACACCATATATTTT.

The CDR3 nucleotides are TGCAGCGTTGAGGACCATTACGGAGAGACCCAGTACTTC. Translating gives CSVEDHYGETQYF. The J gene is TRBJ2-5, the V gene TRBV29-1; no clear D gene. The germline CDR1 and CDR2 sequences are SQVTM and ANQGSEA. Trimming left V 3 bases short and J 4 bases short, with 12 bases between. There are 13 residues in the CDR3.

The chain combines TRBV4-3 with TRBJ2-1; D is uncertain. Germline-derived CDR1 and CDR2 are LGHNA and YSLEER. This CDR3 is built from 13 residues. The V and J ends lost 1 base and 6 bases respectively, with 7 bases between them. This chain's CDR3 is CASSQGLFNEQFF. The CDR3 DNA is TGCGCCAGCAGCCAAGGACTCTTCAATGAGCAGTTCTTC.

The chain carries TRBV15 and TRBJ2-7, with D perhaps matching TRBD2 (6 bases). The CDR3 is 15 amino acids. Germline-derived CDR1 and CDR2 are LNHNV and YYDKDF (reference sequence). The V end was cut by 1 base, the J end by 0 bases, with 10 bases between. The CDR3 bases are TGTGCCACCAGCAGAGGGGCGGGACTCTCCTACGAGCAGTACTTC. This gives the protein CATSRGAGLSYEQYF.

This chain connects TRBV19 to TRBJ2-7; TRBD2 matches at 11 bases. Losses at the gene ends were 8 bases for V and 6 bases for J; bases not matched to a gene: 12. Germline CDR1 reads LNHDA; CDR2 reads SQIVND (reference sequence). The length of the CDR3 is 15 residues. The CDR3 spells CASSASLAGVPEQYF. CDR3 in DNA: TGTGCCAGTTCCGCCTCACTAGCGGGGGTCCCCGAGCAGTACTTC.

This clonotype was seen ten or more times. CDR3 sequence reads: CSAQPRQDVSPLHF. The DNA of the CDR3 is TGCAGTGCCCAGCCCCGACAAGACGTGTCACCCCTCCACTTT. The chain uses TRBV20-1 and TRBJ1-6; D call uncertain. With 6 bases removed from V and 10 bases from J, the gap between germline ends came to 19 bases. The germline V gene has CDR1 DFQATT and CDR2 SNEGSKA (reference sequence). This CDR3 spans 14 amino acids.

The gene calls are TRBV7-2 and TRBJ2-1; D tentatively reads TRBD1 or TRBD2 (5 bases each). V was cut by 2 bases and J by 9 bases, with 14 bases left in between. Germline V lookup: CDR1 SGHTA, CDR2 FQGNSA. This CDR3 has 14 residues. The DNA for the CDR3 is TGTGCCAGCAGCTTATTCCTCGGGGCTATTGAGCAGTTCTTC. Amino acid sequence: CASSLFLGAIEQFF.